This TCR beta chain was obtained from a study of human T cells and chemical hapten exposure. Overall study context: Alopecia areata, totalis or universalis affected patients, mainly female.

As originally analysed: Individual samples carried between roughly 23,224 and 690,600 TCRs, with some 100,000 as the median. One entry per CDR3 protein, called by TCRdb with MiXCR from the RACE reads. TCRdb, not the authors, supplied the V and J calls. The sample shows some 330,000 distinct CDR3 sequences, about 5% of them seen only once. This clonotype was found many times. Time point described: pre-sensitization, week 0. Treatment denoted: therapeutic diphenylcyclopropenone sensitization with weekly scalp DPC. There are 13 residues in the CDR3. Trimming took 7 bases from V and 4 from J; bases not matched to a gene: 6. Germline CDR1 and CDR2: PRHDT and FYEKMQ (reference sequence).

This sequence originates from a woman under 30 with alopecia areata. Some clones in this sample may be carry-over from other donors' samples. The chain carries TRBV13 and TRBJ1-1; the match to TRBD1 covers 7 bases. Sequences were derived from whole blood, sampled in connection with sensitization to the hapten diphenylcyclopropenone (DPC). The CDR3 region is CASNRGRGTEAFF. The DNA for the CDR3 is TGTGCCAGCAATAGGGGGCGCGGCACTGAAGCTTTCTTT.